This T cell receptor (beta chain) was sequenced for a study of spatial heterogeneity in lung cancer. Study findings and constraints: Counts that tracked tumor mutation counts were those of expanded intratumoral alpha and beta TCRs.

MiXCR, run by TCRdb on the 5' RACE reads, gives a single entry per CDR3 protein. Of under 2,000 distinct CDR3 sequences listed, around 21% were seen once; the top ten hold 21%. Time point meaning: sample taken at primary tumor resection. Trimming stripped 6 bases from V and 2 bases from J, with 8 bases between. The CDR3 loop spans 13 amino acids. Germline V gene data show CDR1 as MNHEY and CDR2 as SVGEGT. In the case of this clonotype: Its antigen is still unknown.

The TCR sequence derives from a male donor with early-stage non-small cell lung cancer. The material was lung tumor tissue, obtained at surgery. This chain links TRBV6-2 or TRBV6-3 with TRBJ1-3; TRBD1 might be the D (5 bases). CDR3 in amino acids: CASSGRAGNTIYF. DNA of the CDR3: TGTGCCAGCAGCGGCAGGGCTGGAAACACCATATATTTT.